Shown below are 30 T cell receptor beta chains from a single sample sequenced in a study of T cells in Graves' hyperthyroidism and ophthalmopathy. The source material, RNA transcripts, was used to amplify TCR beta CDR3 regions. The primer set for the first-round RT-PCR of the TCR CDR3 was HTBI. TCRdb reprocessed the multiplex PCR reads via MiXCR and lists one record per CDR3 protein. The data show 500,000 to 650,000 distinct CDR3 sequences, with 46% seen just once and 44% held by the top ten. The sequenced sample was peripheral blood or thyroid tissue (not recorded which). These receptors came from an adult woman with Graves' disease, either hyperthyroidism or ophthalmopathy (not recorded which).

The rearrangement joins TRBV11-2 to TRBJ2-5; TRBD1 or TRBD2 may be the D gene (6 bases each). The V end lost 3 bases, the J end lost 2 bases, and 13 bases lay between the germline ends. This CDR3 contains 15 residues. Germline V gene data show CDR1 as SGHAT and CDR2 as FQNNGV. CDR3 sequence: CASSLRGTGQETQYF. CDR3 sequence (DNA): TGTGCCAGCAGCTTGAGGGGGACTGGACAAGAGACCCAGTACTTC. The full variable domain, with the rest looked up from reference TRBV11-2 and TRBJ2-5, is EAGVAQSPRYKIIEKRQSVAFWCNPISGHATLYWYQQILGQGPKLLIQFQNNGVVDDSQLPKDRFSAERLKGVDSTLKIQPAKLEDSAVYLCASSLRGTGQETQYFGPGTRLLVL.

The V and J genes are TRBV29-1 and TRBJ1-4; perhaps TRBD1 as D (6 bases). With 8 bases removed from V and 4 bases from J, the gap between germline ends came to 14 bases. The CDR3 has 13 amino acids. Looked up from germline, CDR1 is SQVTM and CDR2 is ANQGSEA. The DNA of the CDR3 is TGCAGCTCCTCGGGGGCCGATAATGAAAAACTGTTTTTT. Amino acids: CSSSGADNEKLFF. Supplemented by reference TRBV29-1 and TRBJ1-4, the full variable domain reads SAVISQKPSRDICQRGTSLTIQCQVDSQVTMMFWYRQQPGQSLTLIATANQGSEATYESGFVIDKFPISRPNLTFSTLTVSNMSPEDSSIYLCSSSGADNEKLFFGSGTQLSVL.

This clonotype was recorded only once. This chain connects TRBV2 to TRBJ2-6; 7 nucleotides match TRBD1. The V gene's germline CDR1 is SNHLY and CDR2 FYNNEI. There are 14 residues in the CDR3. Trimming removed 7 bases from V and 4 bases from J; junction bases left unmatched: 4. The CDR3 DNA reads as TGTGCCAGCATGACAGGGACAGGGGCCAACGTCCTGACTTTC. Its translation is CASMTGTGANVLTF.

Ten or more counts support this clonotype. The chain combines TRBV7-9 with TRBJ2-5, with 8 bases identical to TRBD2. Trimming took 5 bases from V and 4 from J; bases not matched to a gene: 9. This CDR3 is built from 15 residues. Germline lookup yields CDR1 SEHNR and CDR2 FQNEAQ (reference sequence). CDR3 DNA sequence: TGTGCCAGCAGCCTATGGAGGACTAGCCGAGAGACCCAGTACTTC. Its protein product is CASSLWRTSRETQYF. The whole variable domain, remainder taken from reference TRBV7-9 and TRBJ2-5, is DTGVSQNPRHKITKRGQNVTFRCDPISEHNRLYWYRQTLGQGPEFLTYFQNEAQLEKSRLLSDRFSAERPKGSFSTLEIQRTEQGDSAMYLCASSLWRTSRETQYFGPGTRLLVL.

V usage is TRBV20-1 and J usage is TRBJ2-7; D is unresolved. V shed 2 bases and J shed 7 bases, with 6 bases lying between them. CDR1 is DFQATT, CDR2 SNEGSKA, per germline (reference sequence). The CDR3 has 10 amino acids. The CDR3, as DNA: TGCAGTGCTAGAAGTAGGGAGCAGTACTTC. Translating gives CSARSREQYF.

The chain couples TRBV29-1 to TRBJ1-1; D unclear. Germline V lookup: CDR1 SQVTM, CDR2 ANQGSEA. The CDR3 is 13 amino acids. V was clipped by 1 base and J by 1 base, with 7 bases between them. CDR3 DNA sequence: TGCAGCGTTGAAGGGCTTTCGAACACTGAAGCTTTCTTT. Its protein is CSVEGLSNTEAFF.

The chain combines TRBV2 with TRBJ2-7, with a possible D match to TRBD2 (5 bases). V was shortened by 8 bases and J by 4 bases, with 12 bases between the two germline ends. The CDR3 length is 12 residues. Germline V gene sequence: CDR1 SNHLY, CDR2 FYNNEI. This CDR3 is CASSPGEYEQYF. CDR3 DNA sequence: TGTGCCAGCTCACCTGGGGAGTACGAGCAGTACTTC.

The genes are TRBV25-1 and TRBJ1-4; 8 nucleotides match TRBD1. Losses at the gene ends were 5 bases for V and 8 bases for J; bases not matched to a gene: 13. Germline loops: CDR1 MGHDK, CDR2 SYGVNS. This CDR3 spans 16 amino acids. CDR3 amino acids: CASSRTGLVLGEKLFF. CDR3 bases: TGTGCCAGCAGTCGGACAGGGTTAGTCCTTGGGGAAAAACTGTTTTTT.

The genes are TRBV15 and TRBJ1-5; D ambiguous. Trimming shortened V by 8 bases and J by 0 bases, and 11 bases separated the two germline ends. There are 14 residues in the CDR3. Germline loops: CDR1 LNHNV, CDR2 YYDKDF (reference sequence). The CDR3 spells CATGTSYSNQPQHF. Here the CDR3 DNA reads TGTGCCACCGGTACAAGTTATAGCAATCAGCCCCAGCATTTT.

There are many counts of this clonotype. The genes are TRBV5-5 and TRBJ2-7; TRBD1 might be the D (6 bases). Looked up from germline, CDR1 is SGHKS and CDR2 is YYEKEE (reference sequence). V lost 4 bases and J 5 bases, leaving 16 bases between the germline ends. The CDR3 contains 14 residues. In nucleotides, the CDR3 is TGTGCCAGCAGCCCCCAGGGGTTAAGGGACGAGCAGTACTTC. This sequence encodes CASSPQGLRDEQYF.

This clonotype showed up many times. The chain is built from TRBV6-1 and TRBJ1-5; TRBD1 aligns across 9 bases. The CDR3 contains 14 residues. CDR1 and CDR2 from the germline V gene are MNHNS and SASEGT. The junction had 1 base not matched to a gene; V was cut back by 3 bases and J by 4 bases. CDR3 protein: CASSEDRGNQPQHF. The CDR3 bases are TGTGCCAGCAGTGAGGACAGGGGAAATCAGCCCCAGCATTTT.

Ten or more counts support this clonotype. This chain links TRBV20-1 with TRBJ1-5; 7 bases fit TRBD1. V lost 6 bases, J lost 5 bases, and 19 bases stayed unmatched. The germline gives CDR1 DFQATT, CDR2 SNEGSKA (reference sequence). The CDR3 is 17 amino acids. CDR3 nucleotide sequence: TGCAGTGCCGGACAGAGAGGGGGCTTCGCGGGTGATCAGCCCCAGCATTTT. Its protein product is CSAGQRGGFAGDQPQHF.

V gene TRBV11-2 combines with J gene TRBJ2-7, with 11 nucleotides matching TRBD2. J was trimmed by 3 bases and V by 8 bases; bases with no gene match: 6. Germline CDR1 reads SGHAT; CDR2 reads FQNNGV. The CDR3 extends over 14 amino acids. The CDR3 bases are TGTGCCAGCCAAGTGGGACTAGCGGTCTACGAGCAGTACTTC. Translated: CASQVGLAVYEQYF.

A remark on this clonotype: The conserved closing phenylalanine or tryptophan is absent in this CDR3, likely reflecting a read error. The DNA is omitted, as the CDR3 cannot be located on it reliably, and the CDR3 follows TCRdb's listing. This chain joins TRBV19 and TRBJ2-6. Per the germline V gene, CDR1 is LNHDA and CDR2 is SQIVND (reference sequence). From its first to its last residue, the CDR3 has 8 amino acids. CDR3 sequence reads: CASSTGTS.

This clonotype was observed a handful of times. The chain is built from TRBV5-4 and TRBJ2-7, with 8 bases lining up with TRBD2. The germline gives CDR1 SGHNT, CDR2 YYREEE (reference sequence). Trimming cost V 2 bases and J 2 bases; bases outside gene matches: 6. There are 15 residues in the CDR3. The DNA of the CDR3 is TGTGCCAGCAGCTTAGACAGCGGGGGTACCTACGAGCAGTACTTC. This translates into CASSLDSGGTYEQYF.

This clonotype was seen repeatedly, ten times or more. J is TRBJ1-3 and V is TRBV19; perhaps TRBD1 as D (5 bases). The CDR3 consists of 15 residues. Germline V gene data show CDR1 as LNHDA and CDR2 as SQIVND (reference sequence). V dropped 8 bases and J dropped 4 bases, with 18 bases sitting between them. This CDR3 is CASRLGDLFGNTIYF. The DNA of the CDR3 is TGTGCCAGTCGCCTGGGGGACCTCTTCGGAAACACCATATATTTT.

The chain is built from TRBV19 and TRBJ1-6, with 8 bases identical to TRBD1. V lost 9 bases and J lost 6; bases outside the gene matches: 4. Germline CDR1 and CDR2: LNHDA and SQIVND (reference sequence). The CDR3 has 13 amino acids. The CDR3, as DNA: TGTGCCAGCCGGACAGGGTCTAATTCACCCCTCCACTTT. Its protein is CASRTGSNSPLHF.

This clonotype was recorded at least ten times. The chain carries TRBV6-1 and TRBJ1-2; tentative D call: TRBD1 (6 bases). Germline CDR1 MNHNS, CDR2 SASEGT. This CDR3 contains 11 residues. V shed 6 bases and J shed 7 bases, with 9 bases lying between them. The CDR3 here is CASRGDTGYTF. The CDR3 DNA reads TGTGCCAGCAGAGGGGACACTGGCTACACCTTC.

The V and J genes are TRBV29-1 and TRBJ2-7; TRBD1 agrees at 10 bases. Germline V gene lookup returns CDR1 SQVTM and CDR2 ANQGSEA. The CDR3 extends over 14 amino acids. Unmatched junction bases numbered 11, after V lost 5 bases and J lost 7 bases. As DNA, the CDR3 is TGCAGCGTTTTGACAGGGGGCGCCTGGGCTGAGCAGTACTTC. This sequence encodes CSVLTGGAWAEQYF.

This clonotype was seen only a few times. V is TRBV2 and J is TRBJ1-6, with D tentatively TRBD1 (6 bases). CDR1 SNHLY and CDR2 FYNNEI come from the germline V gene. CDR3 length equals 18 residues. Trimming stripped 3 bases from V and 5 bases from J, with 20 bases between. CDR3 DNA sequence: TGTGCCAGCAGTGAGCAGGGGACCGGCGGGCTACATAATTCACCCCTCCACTTT. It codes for CASSEQGTGGLHNSPLHF.

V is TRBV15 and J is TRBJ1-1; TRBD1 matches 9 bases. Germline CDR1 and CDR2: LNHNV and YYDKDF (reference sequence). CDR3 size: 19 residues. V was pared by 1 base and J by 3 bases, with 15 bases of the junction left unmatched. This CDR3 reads CATSRVFPVEQGAYTEAFF. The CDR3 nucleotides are TGTGCCACCAGCAGAGTATTTCCGGTGGAACAGGGGGCCTACACTGAAGCTTTCTTT.

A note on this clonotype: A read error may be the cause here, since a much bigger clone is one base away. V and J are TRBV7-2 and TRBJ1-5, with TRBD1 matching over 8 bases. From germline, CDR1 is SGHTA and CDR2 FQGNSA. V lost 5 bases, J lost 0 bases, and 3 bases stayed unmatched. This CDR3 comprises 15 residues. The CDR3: CASSMTGDSNQPQHF. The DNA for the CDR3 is TGTGCCAGCAGCATGACAGGGGATAGCAATCAGCCCCAGCATTTT. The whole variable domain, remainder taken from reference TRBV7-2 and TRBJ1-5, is GAGVSQSPSNKVTEKGKDVELRCDPISGHTALYWYRQSLGQGLEFLIYFQGNSAPDKSGLPSDRFSAERTGGSVSTLTIQRTQQEDSAVYLCASSMTGDSNQPQHFGDGTRLSIL.

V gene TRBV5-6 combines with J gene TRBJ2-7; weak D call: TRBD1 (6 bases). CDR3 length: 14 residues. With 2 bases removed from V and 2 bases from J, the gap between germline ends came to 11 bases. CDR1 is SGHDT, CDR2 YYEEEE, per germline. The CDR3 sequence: CASSFTGTTYEQYF. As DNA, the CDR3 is TGTGCCAGCAGCTTTACCGGGACAACCTACGAGCAGTACTTC.

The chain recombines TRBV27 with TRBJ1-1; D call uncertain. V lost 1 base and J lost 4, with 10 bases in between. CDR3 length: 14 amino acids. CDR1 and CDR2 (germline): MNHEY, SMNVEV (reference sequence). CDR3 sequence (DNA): TGTGCCAGCAGTTTATTTAGTGGGAGCACTGAAGCTTTCTTT. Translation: CASSLFSGSTEAFF.

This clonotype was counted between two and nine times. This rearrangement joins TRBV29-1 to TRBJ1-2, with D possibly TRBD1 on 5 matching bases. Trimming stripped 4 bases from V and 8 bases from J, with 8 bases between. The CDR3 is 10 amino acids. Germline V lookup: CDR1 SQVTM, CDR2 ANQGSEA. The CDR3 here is CSVVTEGYTF. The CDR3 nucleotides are TGCAGCGTTGTGACAGAAGGCTACACCTTC.

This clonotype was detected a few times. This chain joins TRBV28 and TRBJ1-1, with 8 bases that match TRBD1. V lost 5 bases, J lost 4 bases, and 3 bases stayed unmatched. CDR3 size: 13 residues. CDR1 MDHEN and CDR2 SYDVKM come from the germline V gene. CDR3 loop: CASSADRATEAFF. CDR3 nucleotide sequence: TGTGCCAGCAGTGCGGACAGGGCCACTGAAGCTTTCTTT.

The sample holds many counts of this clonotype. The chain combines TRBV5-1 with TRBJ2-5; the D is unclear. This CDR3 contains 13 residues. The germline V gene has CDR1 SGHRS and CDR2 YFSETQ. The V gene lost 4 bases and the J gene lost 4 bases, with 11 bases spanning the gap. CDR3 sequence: CASSTEILETQYF. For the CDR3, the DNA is TGCGCCAGCAGCACAGAGATTCTAGAGACCCAGTACTTC.

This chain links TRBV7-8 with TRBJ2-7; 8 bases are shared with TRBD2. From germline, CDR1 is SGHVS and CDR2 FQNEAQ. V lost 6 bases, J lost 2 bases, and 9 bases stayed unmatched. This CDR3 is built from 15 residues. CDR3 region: CASSLSGSPAYEQYF. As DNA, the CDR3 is TGTGCCAGCAGTTTGAGCGGGAGTCCAGCCTACGAGCAGTACTTC. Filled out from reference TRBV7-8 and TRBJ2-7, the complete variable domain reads GAGVSQSPRYKVAKRGQDVALRCDPISGHVSLFWYQQALGQGPEFLTYFQNEAQLDKSGLPSDRFFAERPEGSVSTLKIQRTQQEDSAVYLCASSLSGSPAYEQYFGPGTRLTVT.

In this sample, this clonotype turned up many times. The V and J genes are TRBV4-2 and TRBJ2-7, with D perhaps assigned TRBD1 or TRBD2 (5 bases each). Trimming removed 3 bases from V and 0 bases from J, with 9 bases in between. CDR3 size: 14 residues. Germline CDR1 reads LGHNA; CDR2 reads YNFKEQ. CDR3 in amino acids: CASSHAGSSYEQYF. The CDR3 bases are TGTGCCAGCAGCCACGCAGGGAGCTCCTACGAGCAGTACTTC.

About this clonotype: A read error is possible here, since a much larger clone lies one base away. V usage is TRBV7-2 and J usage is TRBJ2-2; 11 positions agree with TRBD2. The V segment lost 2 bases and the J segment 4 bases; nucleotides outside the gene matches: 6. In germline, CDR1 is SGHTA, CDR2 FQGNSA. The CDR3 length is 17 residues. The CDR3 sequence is CASSLWASGGFTGELFF. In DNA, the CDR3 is TGTGCCAGCAGCTTATGGGCTAGCGGGGGGTTCACCGGGGAGCTGTTTTTT.